The entry below describes one TCR beta chain. Its antigen is currently unknown. There are 14 residues in the CDR3. The ends were cut back, 4 bases at V and 4 bases at J, with 12 bases in the middle. Germline loops: CDR1 SGHKS, CDR2 YYEKEE (reference sequence). The sample originates from a study of T cells after yellow fever vaccination. Study results and caveats: Abundant clonotypes from the bulk population could get into FACS-sorted repertoires as contaminants.

TCRdb reprocessed the 5' RACE reads via MiXCR and lists one record per CDR3 protein. The sample lists just over 300,000 distinct CDR3 sequences, about 3.5% occurring once. The receptor's source is a man aged 18 to 30 who received the YFV17D yellow fever vaccine. Source: PBMCs, taken on the day of the yellow fever booster vaccination. The chain links TRBV5-5 to TRBJ1-5; D possibly corresponds to TRBD1 (5 bases). The CDR3 sequence is CASSPSDRNQPQHF. CDR3 sequence (DNA): TGTGCCAGCAGCCCCTCCGACAGAAATCAGCCCCAGCATTTT.